These 22 T cell receptor beta chains came from one sample sequenced in a study of T cell changes during pregnancy in multiple sclerosis. Only in-frame clones appear in the TCRdb table, and some are missing; sequencing was by immunoSEQ multiplex PCR. The sample yields 25,000 to 35,000 clones, 88% seen once. This specimen was CD4+ T cells from peripheral blood mononuclear cells, taken in the first trimester of pregnancy. The receptors shown here come from a female donor in good health, enrolled as a control in a pregnancy study.

This chain connects TRBV7-2 to TRBJ1-1; 8 nucleotides agree with TRBD1. This CDR3 is 15 amino acids long. The germline V gene has CDR1 SGHTA and CDR2 FQGNSA. V lost 6 bases to trimming and J lost 5 bases; unmatched junction nucleotides: 11. CDR3 bases: TGTGCCAGCAGTCAAACCGGACAGGGAGGGACTGAAGCTTTCTTT. It translates to CASSQTGQGGTEAFF.

The CDR3 DNA reads as TGCGCCAGCAGCCCGGGACAGGGTAAAGATGAGCAGTTCTTC. Its translation is CASSPGQGKDEQFF. The V call is TRBV5-1, the J call TRBJ2-1; 9 bases fit TRBD1. V lost 4 bases to trimming and J lost 8 bases; unmatched junction nucleotides: 7. CDR3 length: 14 amino acids. Germline V gives CDR1 SGHRS, CDR2 YFSETQ.

V gene TRBV4-2 combines with J gene TRBJ2-5; 13 nucleotides match TRBD2. This CDR3 is built from 18 residues. Trimming removed 0 bases from V and 1 base from J; junction bases left unmatched: 5. The germline V gene has CDR1 LGHNA and CDR2 YNFKEQ. The CDR3 coding sequence is TGTGCCAGCAGCCAAGAGATAGGGACTAGCGGGGCCCAAGAGACCCAGTACTTC. Translated, it gives CASSQEIGTSGAQETQYF.

J is TRBJ2-2 and V is TRBV6-1; D perhaps matches TRBD1 (6 bases). The V gene lost 7 bases and the J gene lost 7 bases, with 13 bases spanning the gap. CDR1 and CDR2 (germline): MNHNS, SASEGT. This CDR3 has 13 residues. The CDR3 loop reads CASKQGPLGELFF. In DNA form, the CDR3 reads TGTGCCAGCAAACAGGGCCCACTCGGGGAGCTGTTTTTT.

This rearrangement joins TRBV9 to TRBJ1-2; TRBD1 aligns across 7 bases. The germline V gene has CDR1 SGDLS and CDR2 YYNGEE. V was clipped by 2 bases and J by 1 base; unmatched bases: 2. The CDR3 is 14 residues long. Written as DNA, the CDR3 is TGTGCCAGCAGCGTGGGACAGCTTAACTATGGCTACACCTTC. As protein: CASSVGQLNYGYTF.

This chain connects TRBV18 to TRBJ2-1; possibly TRBD2 for D (6 bases). The germline CDR1 and CDR2 sequences are KGHSH and LQKENI. V was pared by 3 bases and J by 7 bases, with 13 bases between. The CDR3 runs to 14 residues. The CDR3, as DNA: TGTGCCAGCTCACCGGTGACGGGGGAGAATGAGCAGTTCTTC. This codes for CASSPVTGENEQFF.

J is TRBJ2-1 and V is TRBV18, with D maybe TRBD1 (6 bases). This CDR3 has 14 residues. V was pared by 6 bases and J by 9 bases, with 18 bases between. Germline-derived CDR1 and CDR2 are KGHSH and LQKENI. The chain's CDR3 is CASSSTGTKGEQFF. DNA of the CDR3: TGTGCCAGCTCGTCAACCGGGACAAAGGGTGAGCAGTTCTTC. The variable domain in full, completed from reference TRBV18 and TRBJ2-1, reads NAGVMQNPRHLVRRRGQEARLRCSPMKGHSHVYWYRQLPEEGLKFMVYLQKENIIDESGMPKERFSAEFPKEGPSILRIQQVVRGDSAAYFCASSSTGTKGEQFFGPGTRLTVL.

The chain employs TRBV5-8 and TRBJ1-2; a weak D match, TRBD1 (5 bases). Per germline, CDR1 SGHTS and CDR2 YDEGEE. Trimming removed 2 bases from V and 0 bases from J, with 8 bases in between. This CDR3 comprises 14 residues. CDR3 protein: CASSFSGANYGYTF. The CDR3 DNA reads TGTGCCAGCAGCTTTTCGGGGGCTAACTATGGCTACACCTTC.

The rearrangement uses TRBV5-1 and TRBJ2-5; tentative D call: TRBD1 (5 bases). Germline loops: CDR1 SGHRS, CDR2 YFSETQ. V was cut by 0 bases and J by 1 base, with 16 bases left in between. The CDR3 runs 17 residues. The DNA for the CDR3 is TGCGCCAGCAGCTTGGCAAGGGGCAGTACAGCCCAAGAGACCCAGTACTTC. Residues: CASSLARGSTAQETQYF.

By share, this clone ranks as medium-sized. V usage is TRBV25-1 and J usage is TRBJ2-7, with 7 bases matching TRBD1. The CDR3 sequence is 13 residues long. Germline values: CDR1 MGHDK, CDR2 SYGVNS. Trimming at V came to 6 bases and at J to 2 bases, leaving 4 bases not matched to a gene. The CDR3 sequence: CASRDRLTYEQYF. The CDR3 nucleotides are TGTGCCAGCAGGGACAGGCTTACCTACGAGCAGTACTTC.

The chain carries TRBV5-4 and TRBJ2-5; D may be TRBD2 (6 bases). CDR1 is SGHNT, CDR2 YYREEE, per germline (reference sequence). V lost 1 base to trimming and J lost 3 bases, with 19 bases between them. The CDR3 covers 17 residues. For the CDR3, the DNA is TGTGCCAGCAGCTTGACCGGAGGAGGGTTGGGGAAAGAGACCCAGTACTTC. Amino acid sequence: CASSLTGGGLGKETQYF.

This chain joins TRBV10-3 and TRBJ2-2; maybe TRBD2 (5 bases). Between the trimmed V and J ends, which lost 3 bases and 1 base, there was a span of 9 bases. Germline V lookup: CDR1 ENHRY, CDR2 SYGVKD. The CDR3 runs to 15 residues. CDR3 bases: TGTGCCATCAGTGAATCGGACTGGAACACCGGGGAGCTGTTTTTT. Residues: CAISESDWNTGELFF.

This clone was picked up one time. V usage is TRBV14 and J usage is TRBJ2-4, with D perhaps TRBD1 (5 bases). Germline V gene lookup returns CDR1 SGHDN and CDR2 FVKESK. There are 12 residues in the CDR3. Trimming pared 5 bases from V and 11 bases from J, leaving 13 bases between. CDR3 residues: CASSSDRQVQYF. CDR3 DNA sequence: TGTGCCAGCAGCAGTGACAGACAAGTTCAGTACTTC.

The chain is built from TRBV7-9 and TRBJ1-4, with a tentative D call TRBD1 (6 bases). The V end was cut by 1 base, the J end by 5 bases, with 11 bases between. CDR1 and CDR2 from the germline V gene are SEHNR and FQNEAQ (reference sequence). CDR3 length: 15 residues. In DNA, the CDR3 is TGTGCCAGCAGCTTAGTGGGACAACCAAATGAAAAACTGTTTTTT. Translated: CASSLVGQPNEKLFF.

V is TRBV5-1 and J is TRBJ2-1; possible D gene TRBD2, 6 bases. Germline V gene sequence: CDR1 SGHRS, CDR2 YFSETQ. Trimming removed 0 bases from V and 2 bases from J, with 18 bases in between. CDR3 length: 18 residues. Written as DNA, the CDR3 is TGCGCCAGCAGCTTGGGGACCTTTAGCGGACAAGCCTACAATGAGCAGTTCTTC. This gives the protein CASSLGTFSGQAYNEQFF. The whole variable domain, filled in from reference TRBV5-1 and TRBJ2-1, reads KAGVTQTPRYLIKTRGQQVTLSCSPISGHRSVSWYQQTPGQGLQFLFEYFSETQRNKGNFPGRFSGRQFSNSRSEMNVSTLELGDSALYLCASSLGTFSGQAYNEQFFGPGTRLTVL.

V usage is TRBV2 and J usage is TRBJ1-4, with D perhaps TRBD1 (6 bases). This CDR3 spans 14 amino acids. V was cut by 8 bases and J by 7 bases, with 17 bases left in between. Germline V lookup: CDR1 SNHLY, CDR2 FYNNEI. CDR3 residues: CASVRTESVEKLFF. The DNA of the CDR3 is TGTGCCAGCGTTCGGACAGAAAGCGTTGAAAAACTGTTTTTT. Full variable domain (outside the CDR3, taken from reference TRBV2 and TRBJ1-4): EPEVTQTPSHQVTQMGQEVILRCVPISNHLYFYWYRQILGQKVEFLVSFYNNEISEKSEIFDDQFSVERPDGSNFTLKIRSTKLEDSAMYFCASVRTESVEKLFFGSGTQLSVL.

The chain employs TRBV9 and TRBJ2-3, with D tentatively TRBD1 (5 bases). V lost 0 bases and J 0 bases, leaving 11 bases between the germline ends. The CDR3 runs to 16 residues. From germline, CDR1 is SGDLS and CDR2 YYNGEE. The CDR3 region has the DNA TGTGCCAGCAGCGTAGGCACAGGAGTAAGCACAGATACGCAGTATTTT. It specifies CASSVGTGVSTDTQYF.

The J gene is TRBJ2-1, the V gene TRBV30; TRBD1 aligns across 8 bases. There are 16 residues in the CDR3. CDR1 and CDR2 from the germline V gene are GTSNPN and SVGIG (reference sequence). V gave up 2 bases and J gave up 4 bases; unmatched junction bases: 10. CDR3 in amino acids: CAWSPGKTGVYNEQFF. The CDR3 DNA reads TGTGCCTGGAGTCCGGGGAAGACAGGGGTGTACAATGAGCAGTTCTTC.

The CDR3 region is CASSEGPGSSYEQYF. In DNA form, the CDR3 reads TGTGCCAGCAGTGAAGGTCCGGGGAGCTCCTACGAGCAGTACTTC. The V call is TRBV6-1, the J call TRBJ2-7, with a possible D match to TRBD2 (5 bases). Germline values: CDR1 MNHNS, CDR2 SASEGT. The V end lost 1 base, the J end lost 0 bases, and 10 bases lay between the germline ends. The CDR3 consists of 15 residues.

The chain has TRBV5-8 and TRBJ2-1, with 9 bases fitting TRBD2. Trimming cost V 4 bases and J 7 bases; bases outside gene matches: 12. Germline loops: CDR1 SGHTS, CDR2 YDEGEE. The CDR3 totals 16 residues. CDR3 protein: CASSDSGGHKRNEQFF. CDR3 nucleotides: TGTGCCAGCAGCGATAGCGGGGGACATAAGCGGAATGAGCAGTTCTTC.

The J gene is TRBJ2-1, the V gene TRBV5-4, with D possibly matching TRBD1 (6 bases). Trimming stripped 1 base from V and 4 bases from J, with 15 bases between. In germline, CDR1 is SGHNT, CDR2 YYREEE (reference sequence). CDR3 size: 16 residues. CDR3 sequence reads: CASSLQAGATYNEQFF. The CDR3 coding sequence is TGTGCCAGCAGCTTGCAAGCAGGGGCTACATACAATGAGCAGTTCTTC. Looking up the rest from reference TRBV5-4 and TRBJ2-1 gives the full variable domain: ETGVTQSPTHLIKTRGQQVTLRCSSQSGHNTVSWYQQALGQGPQFIFQYYREEENGRGNFPPRFSGLQFPNYSSELNVNALELDDSALYLCASSLQAGATYNEQFFGPGTRLTVL.

The chain couples TRBV5-1 to TRBJ2-3; a weak D match, TRBD2 (7 bases). The germline CDR1 and CDR2 sequences are SGHRS and YFSETQ. V lost 4 bases to trimming and J lost 3 bases, with 12 bases between them. The CDR3 has 14 amino acids. The CDR3 protein is CASSSGTSTDTQYF. The CDR3 DNA reads as TGCGCCAGCAGCAGCGGGACATCAACAGATACGCAGTATTTT.